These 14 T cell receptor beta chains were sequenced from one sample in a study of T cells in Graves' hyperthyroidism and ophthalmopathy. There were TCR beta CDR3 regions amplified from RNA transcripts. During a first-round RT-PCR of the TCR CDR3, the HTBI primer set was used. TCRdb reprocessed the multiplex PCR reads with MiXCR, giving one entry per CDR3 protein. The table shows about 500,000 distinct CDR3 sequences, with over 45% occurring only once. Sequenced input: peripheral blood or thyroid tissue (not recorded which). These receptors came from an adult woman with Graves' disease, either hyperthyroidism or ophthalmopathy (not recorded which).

The DNA of the CDR3 is TGCAGCGTTGAAGGGACAGGTCGGGGGGAGACCCAGTACTTC. It encodes CSVEGTGRGETQYF. The V call is TRBV29-1, the J call TRBJ2-7; D is perhaps TRBD1 (7 bases). The last part of the DNA fits TRBJ2-5 better; the J call may be wrong. CDR1 SQVTM and CDR2 ANQGSEA come from the germline V gene. CDR3 length: 14 amino acids.

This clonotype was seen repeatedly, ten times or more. CDR3 region: CASSWAGGNTEAFF. The DNA for the CDR3 is TGTGCCAGCAGCTGGGCGGGGGGGAACACTGAAGCTTTCTTT. The chain recombines TRBV11-2 with TRBJ1-1; a weak D match, TRBD1 (5 bases). The germline V gene has CDR1 SGHAT and CDR2 FQNNGV. The V end was cut by 4 bases, the J end by 1 base, with 10 bases between. This CDR3 has 14 residues.

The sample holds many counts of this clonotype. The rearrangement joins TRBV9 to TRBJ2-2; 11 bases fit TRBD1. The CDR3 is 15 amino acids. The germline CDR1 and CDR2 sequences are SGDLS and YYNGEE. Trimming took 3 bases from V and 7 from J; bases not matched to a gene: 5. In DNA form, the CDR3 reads TGTGCCAGCAGCGAGAGGACAGGGGGCATCGGGGAGCTGTTTTTT. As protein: CASSERTGGIGELFF.

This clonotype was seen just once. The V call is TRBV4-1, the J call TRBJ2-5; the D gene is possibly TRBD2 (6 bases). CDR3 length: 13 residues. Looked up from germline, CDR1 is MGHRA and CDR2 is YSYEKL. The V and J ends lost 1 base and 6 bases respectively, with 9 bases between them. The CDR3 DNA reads TGCGCCAGCAGCCAAGTGGGACTGAAGACCCAGTACTTC. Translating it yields CASSQVGLKTQYF.

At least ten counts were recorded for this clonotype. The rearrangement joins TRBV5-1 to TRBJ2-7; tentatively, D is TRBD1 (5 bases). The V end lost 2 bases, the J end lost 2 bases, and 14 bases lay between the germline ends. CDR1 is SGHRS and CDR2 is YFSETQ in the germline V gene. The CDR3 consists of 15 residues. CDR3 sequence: CASSFTTGLPYEQYF. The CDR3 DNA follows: TGCGCCAGCAGCTTTACTACAGGCTTGCCCTACGAGCAGTACTTC.

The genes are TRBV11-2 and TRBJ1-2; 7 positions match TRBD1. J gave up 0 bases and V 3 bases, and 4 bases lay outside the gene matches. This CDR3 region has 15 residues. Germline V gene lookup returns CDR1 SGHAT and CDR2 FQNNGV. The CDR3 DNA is TGTGCCAGCAGCTTCGGGACAGATCCTAACTATGGCTACACCTTC. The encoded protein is CASSFGTDPNYGYTF.

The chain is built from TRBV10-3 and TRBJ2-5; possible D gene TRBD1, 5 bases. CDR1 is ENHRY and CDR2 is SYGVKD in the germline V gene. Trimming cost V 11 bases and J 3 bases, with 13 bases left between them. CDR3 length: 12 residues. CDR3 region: CAATDTEETQYF. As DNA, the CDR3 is TGTGCCGCGACGGACACGGAAGAGACCCAGTACTTC.

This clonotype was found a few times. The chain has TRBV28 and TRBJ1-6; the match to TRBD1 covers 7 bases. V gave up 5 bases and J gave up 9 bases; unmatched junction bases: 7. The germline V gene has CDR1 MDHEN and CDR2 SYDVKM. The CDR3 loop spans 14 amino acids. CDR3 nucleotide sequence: TGTGCCAGCAGTCCGCTCAGGGGGTCTTCACCCCTCCACTTT. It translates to CASSPLRGSSPLHF.

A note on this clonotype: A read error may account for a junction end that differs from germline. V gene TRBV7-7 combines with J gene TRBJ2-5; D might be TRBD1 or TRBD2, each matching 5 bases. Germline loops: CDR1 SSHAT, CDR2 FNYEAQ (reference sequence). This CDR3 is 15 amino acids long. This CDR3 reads CASSDLRGREETQYF. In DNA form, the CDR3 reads TGTGCTAGCAGCGACCTCCGGGGCAGGGAGGAGACCCAGTACTTC.

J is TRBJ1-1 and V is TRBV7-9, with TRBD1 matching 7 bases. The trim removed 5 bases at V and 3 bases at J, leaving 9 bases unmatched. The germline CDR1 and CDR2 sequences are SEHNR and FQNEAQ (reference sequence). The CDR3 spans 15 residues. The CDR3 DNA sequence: TGTGCCAGCAGCCCGACAGGGTTCTCGTACACTGAAGCTTTCTTT. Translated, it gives CASSPTGFSYTEAFF.

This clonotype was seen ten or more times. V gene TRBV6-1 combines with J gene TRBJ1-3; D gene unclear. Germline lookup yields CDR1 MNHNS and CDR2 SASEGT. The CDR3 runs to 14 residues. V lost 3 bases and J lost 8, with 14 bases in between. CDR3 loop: CASSELALSDTIYF. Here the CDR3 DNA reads TGTGCCAGCAGTGAGTTGGCCCTGTCGGACACCATATATTTT.

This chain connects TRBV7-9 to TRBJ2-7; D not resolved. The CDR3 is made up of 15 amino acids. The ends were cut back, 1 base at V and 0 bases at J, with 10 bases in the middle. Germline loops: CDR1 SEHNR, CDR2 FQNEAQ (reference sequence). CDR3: CASSLVSRSSYEQYF. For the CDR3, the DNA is TGTGCCAGCAGCTTAGTGAGCCGCTCCTCCTACGAGCAGTACTTC.

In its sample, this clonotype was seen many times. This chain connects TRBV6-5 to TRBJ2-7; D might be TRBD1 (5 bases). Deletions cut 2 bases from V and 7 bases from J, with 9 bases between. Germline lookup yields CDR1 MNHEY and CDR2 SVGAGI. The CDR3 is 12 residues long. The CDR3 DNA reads TGTGCCAGCAGTTACCCGCAGGGTGAGCAGTACTTC. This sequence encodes CASSYPQGEQYF.

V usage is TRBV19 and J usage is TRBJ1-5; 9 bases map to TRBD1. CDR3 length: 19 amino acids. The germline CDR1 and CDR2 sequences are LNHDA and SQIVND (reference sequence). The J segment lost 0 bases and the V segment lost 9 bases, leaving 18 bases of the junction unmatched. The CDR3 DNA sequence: TGTGCCAGCAGCCCTAGGACAGGGGCGCGCCCTTATAGCAATCAGCCCCAGCATTTT. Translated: CASSPRTGARPYSNQPQHF.